Listed below are T cell receptor beta chains from one sample, sequenced in a study of cytomegalovirus exposure and HLA in healthy donors. Profiling relied on immunoSEQ multiplex PCR, and the TCRdb table lists in-frame clones only, not all of them. The table lists under 200,000 clones, under 80% of them singletons. The source material was PBMCs. The source of these receptors is a woman aged 25 to 39 in good health and CMV-seronegative. The CDR3 runs from the conserved cysteine through the conserved F or W. The order of the fields is J gene, clone size, D gene, V gene, CDR3 protein, CDR3 DNA. The D gene is left open where the match is weak. Only some rows state a clone size, as once, few, many or a class for expanded clones.

j_call: TRBJ2-7
clone_size: .
d_call: .
v_call: TRBV25-1
cdr3_aa: CASSDRILSGEQYF
cdr3_nt: TGTGCCAGCAGTGACAGGATCCTCTCTGGTGAGCAGTACTTC

j_call: TRBJ2-5
clone_size: once
d_call: TRBD1
v_call: TRBV5-1
cdr3_aa: CASSGQGLQETQYF
cdr3_nt: TGCGCCAGCTCGGGACAGGGCCTCCAAGAGACCCAGTACTTC

j_call: TRBJ1-2
clone_size: .
d_call: TRBD1
v_call: TRBV30
cdr3_aa: CARSGQASGYTF
cdr3_nt: TGTGCTCGTTCGGGACAGGCCTCCGGCTACACCTTC

j_call: TRBJ2-5
clone_size: .
d_call: TRBD1
v_call: TRBV4-1
cdr3_aa: CASSHPGQGVETQYF
cdr3_nt: TGCGCCAGCAGCCATCCGGGACAGGGAGTCGAGACCCAGTACTTC

j_call: TRBJ1-2
clone_size: .
d_call: .
v_call: TRBV21-1
cdr3_aa: CASSKEGPGFFYGYTF
cdr3_nt: TGTGCCAGCAGCAAAGAAGGTCCGGGTTTTTTCTATGGCTACACCTTC

j_call: TRBJ2-1
clone_size: .
d_call: TRBD2
v_call: TRBV28
cdr3_aa: CASSPGLAGGPGNEQFF
cdr3_nt: TGTGCCAGCAGCCCCGGGCTAGCGGGGGGGCCGGGGAATGAGCAGTTCTTC

j_call: TRBJ1-3
clone_size: .
d_call: .
v_call: TRBV18
cdr3_aa: CASSPPTLPGNTIYF
cdr3_nt: TGTGCCAGCTCACCACCCACACTACCTGGAAACACCATATATTTT

j_call: TRBJ1-5
clone_size: .
d_call: .
v_call: TRBV6-1
cdr3_aa: CASSQGYKPQHF
cdr3_nt: TGTGCCAGCAGTCAGGGGTATAAGCCCCAGCATTTT

j_call: TRBJ2-3
clone_size: few
d_call: .
v_call: TRBV28
cdr3_aa: CASMRVLARDTQYF
cdr3_nt: TGTGCCAGCATGCGGGTCCTGGCCCGAGATACGCAGTATTTT

j_call: TRBJ2-7
clone_size: .
d_call: TRBD1
v_call: TRBV6-5
cdr3_aa: CASSSLDRISYEQYF
cdr3_nt: TGTGCCAGCAGTTCCCTGGACAGGATCTCCTACGAGCAGTACTTC

j_call: TRBJ1-6
clone_size: once
d_call: .
v_call: TRBV28
cdr3_aa: CASSWEVRNSPLHF
cdr3_nt: TGTGCCAGCAGTTGGGAGGTGAGGAATTCACCCCTCCACTTT

j_call: TRBJ1-1
clone_size: .
d_call: .
v_call: TRBV7-3
cdr3_aa: CASSSQVNTEAFF
cdr3_nt: TGTGCCAGCAGCTCTCAGGTGAACACTGAAGCTTTCTTT

j_call: TRBJ2-7
clone_size: .
d_call: .
v_call: TRBV28
cdr3_aa: CASSLGPGGISPYEQYF
cdr3_nt: TGTGCCAGCAGTTTAGGGCCTGGGGGCATCTCGCCATACGAGCAGTACTTC